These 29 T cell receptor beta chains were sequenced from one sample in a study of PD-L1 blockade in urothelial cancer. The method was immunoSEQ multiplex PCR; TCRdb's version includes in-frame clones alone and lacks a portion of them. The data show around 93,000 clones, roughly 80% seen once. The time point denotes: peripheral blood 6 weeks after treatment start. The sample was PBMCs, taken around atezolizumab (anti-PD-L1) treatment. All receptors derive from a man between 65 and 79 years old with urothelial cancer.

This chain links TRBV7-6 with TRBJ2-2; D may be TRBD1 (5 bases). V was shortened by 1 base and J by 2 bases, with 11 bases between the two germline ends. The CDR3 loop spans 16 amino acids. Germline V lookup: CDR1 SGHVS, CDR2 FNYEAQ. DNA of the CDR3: TGTGCCAGCAGCTTAGTCAGGGTCGAAAACACCGGGGAGCTGTTTTTT. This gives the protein CASSLVRVENTGELFF. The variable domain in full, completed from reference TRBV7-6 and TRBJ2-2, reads GAGVSQSPRYKVTKRGQDVALRCDPISGHVSLYWYRQALGQGPEFLTYFNYEAQQDKSGLPNDRFSAERPEGSISTLTIQRTEQRDSAMYRCASSLVRVENTGELFFGEGSRLTVL.

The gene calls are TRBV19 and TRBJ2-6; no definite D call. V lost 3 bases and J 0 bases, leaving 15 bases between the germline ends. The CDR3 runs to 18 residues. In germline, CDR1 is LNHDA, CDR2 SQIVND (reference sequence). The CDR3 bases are TGTGCCAGTAGTATCGACGCCACTACCTACTCTGGGGCCAACGTCCTGACTTTC. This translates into CASSIDATTYSGANVLTF.

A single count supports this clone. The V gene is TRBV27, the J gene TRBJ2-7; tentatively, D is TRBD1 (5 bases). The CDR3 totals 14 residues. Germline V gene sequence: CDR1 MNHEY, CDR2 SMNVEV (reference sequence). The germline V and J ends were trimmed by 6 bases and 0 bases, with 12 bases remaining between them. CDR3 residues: CASRRQTVSYEQYF. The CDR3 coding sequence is TGTGCCAGCAGGAGACAGACCGTCTCCTACGAGCAGTACTTC.

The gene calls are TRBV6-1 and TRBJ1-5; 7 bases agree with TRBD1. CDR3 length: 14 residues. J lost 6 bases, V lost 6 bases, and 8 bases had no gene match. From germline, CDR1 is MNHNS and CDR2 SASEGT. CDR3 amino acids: CASRPAGGSQPQHF. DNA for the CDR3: TGTGCCAGCAGGCCCGCAGGGGGGAGTCAGCCCCAGCATTTT.

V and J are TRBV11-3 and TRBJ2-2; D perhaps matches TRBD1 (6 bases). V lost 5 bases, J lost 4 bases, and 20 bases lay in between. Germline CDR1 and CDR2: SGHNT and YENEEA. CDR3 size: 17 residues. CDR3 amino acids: CASSNGYWQGSTGELFF. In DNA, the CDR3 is TGTGCCAGCAGCAATGGGTATTGGCAGGGGAGCACCGGGGAGCTGTTTTTT.

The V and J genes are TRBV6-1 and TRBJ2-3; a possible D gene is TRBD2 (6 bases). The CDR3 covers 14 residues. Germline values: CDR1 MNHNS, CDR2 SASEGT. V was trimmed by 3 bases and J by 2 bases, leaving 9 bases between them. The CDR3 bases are TGTGCCAGCAGTGATTGGGGGGTCACAGATACGCAGTATTTT. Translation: CASSDWGVTDTQYF.

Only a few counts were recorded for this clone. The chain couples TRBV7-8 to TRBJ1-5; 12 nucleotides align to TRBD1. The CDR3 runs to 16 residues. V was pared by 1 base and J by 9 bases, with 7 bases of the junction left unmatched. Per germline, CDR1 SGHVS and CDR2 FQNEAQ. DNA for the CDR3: TGTGCCAGCAGCTTAGGGGACAGGGGGCGCCGAGGGCCCCAGCATTTT. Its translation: CASSLGDRGRRGPQHF.

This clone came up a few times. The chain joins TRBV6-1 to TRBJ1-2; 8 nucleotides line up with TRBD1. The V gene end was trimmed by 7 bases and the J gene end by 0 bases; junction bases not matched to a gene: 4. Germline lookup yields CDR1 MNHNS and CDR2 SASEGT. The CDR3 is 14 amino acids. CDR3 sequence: CASKQGVSNYGYTF. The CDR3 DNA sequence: TGTGCCAGCAAACAGGGGGTGTCTAACTATGGCTACACCTTC.

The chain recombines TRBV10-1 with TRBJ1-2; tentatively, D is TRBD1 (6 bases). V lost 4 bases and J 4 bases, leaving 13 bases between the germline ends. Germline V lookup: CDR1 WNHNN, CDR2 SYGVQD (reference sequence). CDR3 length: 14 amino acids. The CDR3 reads CASSATRGGYGYTF. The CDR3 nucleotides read TGCGCCAGCAGTGCAACCAGGGGTGGCTATGGCTACACCTTC.

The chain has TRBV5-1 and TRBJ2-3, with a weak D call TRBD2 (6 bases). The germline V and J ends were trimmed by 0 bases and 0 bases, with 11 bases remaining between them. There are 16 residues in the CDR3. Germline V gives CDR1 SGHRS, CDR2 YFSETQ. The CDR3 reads CASSLVGGASTDTQYF. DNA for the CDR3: TGCGCCAGCAGCTTGGTAGGCGGGGCAAGCACAGATACGCAGTATTTT.

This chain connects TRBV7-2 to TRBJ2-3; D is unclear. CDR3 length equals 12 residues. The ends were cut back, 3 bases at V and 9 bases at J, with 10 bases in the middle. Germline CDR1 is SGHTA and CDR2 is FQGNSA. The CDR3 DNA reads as TGTGCCAGCAGCTTGGAGCTAGGCACGCAGTATTTT. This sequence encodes CASSLELGTQYF.

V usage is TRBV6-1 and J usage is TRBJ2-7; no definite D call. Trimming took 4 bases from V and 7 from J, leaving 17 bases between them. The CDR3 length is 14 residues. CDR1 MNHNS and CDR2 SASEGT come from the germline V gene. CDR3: CASSGGGSRTEQYF. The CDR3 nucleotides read TGTGCCAGCAGTGGTGGCGGCTCTCGAACGGAGCAGTACTTC.

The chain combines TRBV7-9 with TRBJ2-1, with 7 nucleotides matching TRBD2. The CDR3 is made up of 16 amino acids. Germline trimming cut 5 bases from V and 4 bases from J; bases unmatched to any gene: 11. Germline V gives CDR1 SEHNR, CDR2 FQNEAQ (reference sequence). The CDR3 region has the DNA TGTGCCAGCAGCCGGAAGACTAGCACTTTTTACAATGAGCAGTTCTTC. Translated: CASSRKTSTFYNEQFF. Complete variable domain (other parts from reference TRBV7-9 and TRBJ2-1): DTGVSQNPRHKITKRGQNVTFRCDPISEHNRLYWYRQTLGQGPEFLTYFQNEAQLEKSRLLSDRFSAERPKGSFSTLEIQRTEQGDSAMYLCASSRKTSTFYNEQFFGPGTRLTVL.

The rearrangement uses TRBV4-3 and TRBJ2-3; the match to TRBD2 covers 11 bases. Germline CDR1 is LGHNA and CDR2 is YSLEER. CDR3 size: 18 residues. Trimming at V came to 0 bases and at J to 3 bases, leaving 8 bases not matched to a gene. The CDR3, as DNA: TGCGCCAGCAGCCAAGATCCACTAGCGGGAGCCGGGACAGATACGCAGTATTTT. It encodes CASSQDPLAGAGTDTQYF.

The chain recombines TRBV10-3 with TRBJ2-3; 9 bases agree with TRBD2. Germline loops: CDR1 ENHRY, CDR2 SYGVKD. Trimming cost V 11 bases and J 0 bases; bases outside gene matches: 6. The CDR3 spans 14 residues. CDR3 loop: CAHSGGPSTDTQYF. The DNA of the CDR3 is TGTGCCCACAGCGGGGGGCCTAGCACAGATACGCAGTATTTT.

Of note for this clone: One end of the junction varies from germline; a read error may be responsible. CDR3 region: CASSLGAGGGEQYF. DNA of the CDR3: TGTGCCAGCAGTTTGGGAGCGGGAGGAGGGGAGCAGTACTTC. This chain joins TRBV5-4 and TRBJ2-7, with TRBD2 identical over 9 bases. This CDR3 contains 14 residues. CDR1 and CDR2 from the germline V gene are SGHNT and YYREEE (reference sequence).

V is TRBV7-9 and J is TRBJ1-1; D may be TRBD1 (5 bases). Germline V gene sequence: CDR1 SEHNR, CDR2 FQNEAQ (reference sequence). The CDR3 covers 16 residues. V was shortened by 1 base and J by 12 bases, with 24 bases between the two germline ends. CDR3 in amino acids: CASSLGGTGPGSLPFF. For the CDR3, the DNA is TGTGCCAGCAGCTTAGGGGGGACTGGGCCCGGCTCTTTGCCTTTCTTT.

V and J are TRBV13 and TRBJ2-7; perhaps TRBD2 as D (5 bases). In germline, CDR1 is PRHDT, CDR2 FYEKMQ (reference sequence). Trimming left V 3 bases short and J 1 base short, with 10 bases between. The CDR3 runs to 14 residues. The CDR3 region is CASSFGVNSYEQYF. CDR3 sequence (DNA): TGTGCCAGCAGCTTCGGGGTGAATTCCTACGAGCAGTACTTC.

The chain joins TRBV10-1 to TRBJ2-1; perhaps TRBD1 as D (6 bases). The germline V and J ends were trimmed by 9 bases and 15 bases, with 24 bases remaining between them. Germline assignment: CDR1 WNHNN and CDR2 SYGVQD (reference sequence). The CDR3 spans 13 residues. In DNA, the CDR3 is TGCGCCAGTAGTCTAAAAATGGGGGCCGTAATGTTCTTC. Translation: CASSLKMGAVMFF.

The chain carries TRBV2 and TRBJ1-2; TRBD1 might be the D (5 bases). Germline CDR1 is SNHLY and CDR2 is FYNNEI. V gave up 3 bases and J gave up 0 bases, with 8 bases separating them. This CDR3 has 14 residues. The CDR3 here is CASSEETANYGYTF. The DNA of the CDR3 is TGTGCCAGCAGTGAGGAGACAGCTAACTATGGCTACACCTTC.

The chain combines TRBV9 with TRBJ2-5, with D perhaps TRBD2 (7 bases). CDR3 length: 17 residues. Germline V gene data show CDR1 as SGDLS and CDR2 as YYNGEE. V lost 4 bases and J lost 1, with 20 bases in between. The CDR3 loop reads CASSPGAGVRFQETQYF. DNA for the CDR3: TGTGCCAGCAGCCCAGGGGCGGGAGTGAGGTTCCAAGAGACCCAGTACTTC.

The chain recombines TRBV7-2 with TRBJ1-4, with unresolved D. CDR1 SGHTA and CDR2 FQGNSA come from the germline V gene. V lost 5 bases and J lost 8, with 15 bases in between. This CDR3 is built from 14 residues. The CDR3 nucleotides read TGTGCCAGCAGCCCAGCCGGAGGCGAGGAAAAACTGTTTTTT. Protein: CASSPAGGEEKLFF.

The CDR3 DNA reads TGTGCCAGCAGCAGCGGGGGGGTCACAGATACGCAGTATTTT. Translation gives CASSSGGVTDTQYF. The chain has TRBV5-4 and TRBJ2-3; TRBD2 matches 10 bases. The CDR3 runs 14 residues. The J segment lost 2 bases and the V segment lost 4 bases, leaving 1 base of the junction unmatched. Germline V CDR1 and CDR2: SGHNT, YYREEE (reference sequence).

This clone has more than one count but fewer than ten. The CDR3 spells CASSLDRTGETFYEQYF. In DNA, the CDR3 is TGTGCCAGCAGCTTAGACCGAACAGGGGAAACCTTCTACGAGCAGTACTTC. The chain joins TRBV11-3 to TRBJ2-7; 7 positions match TRBD1. Germline V gene lookup returns CDR1 SGHNT and CDR2 YENEEA. The length of the CDR3 is 17 residues. With 0 bases clipped from V and 3 bases from J, the junction kept 11 bases outside the gene matches.

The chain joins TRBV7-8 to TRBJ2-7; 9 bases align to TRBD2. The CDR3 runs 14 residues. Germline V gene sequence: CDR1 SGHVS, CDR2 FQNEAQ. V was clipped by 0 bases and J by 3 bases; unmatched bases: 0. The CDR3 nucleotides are TGTGCCAGCAGCTTAGCTAGCGGGGGCTACGAGCAGTACTTC. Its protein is CASSLASGGYEQYF.

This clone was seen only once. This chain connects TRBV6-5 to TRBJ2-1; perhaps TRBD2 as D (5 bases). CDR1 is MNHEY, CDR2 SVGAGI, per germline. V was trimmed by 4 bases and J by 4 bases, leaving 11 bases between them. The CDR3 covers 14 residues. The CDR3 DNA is TGTGCCAGCAGTTCCAGAGGGATGTACAATGAGCAGTTCTTC. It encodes CASSSRGMYNEQFF.

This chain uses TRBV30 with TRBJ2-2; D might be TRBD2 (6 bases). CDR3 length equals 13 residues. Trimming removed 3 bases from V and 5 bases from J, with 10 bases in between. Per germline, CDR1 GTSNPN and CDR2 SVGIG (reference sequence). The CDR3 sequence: CAWRTSWTGELFF. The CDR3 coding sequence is TGTGCCTGGAGGACTAGTTGGACCGGGGAGCTGTTTTTT.

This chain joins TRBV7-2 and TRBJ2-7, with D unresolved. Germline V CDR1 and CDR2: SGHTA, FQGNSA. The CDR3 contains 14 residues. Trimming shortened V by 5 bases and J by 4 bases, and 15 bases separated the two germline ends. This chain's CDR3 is CASSPNYSGYEQYF. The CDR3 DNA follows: TGTGCCAGCAGCCCGAACTATTCCGGATACGAGCAGTACTTC.

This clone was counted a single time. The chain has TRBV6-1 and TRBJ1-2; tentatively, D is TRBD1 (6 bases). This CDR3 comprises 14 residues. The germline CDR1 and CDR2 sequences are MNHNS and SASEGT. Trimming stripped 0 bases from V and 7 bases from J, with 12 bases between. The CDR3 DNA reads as TGTGCCAGCAGTGAAGCGTTACAGACAGGTGGCTACACCTTC. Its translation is CASSEALQTGGYTF.